This is a list of T cell receptor beta chains from one sample in a study of blood T cell repertoires in COVID-19. Clones were sequenced by immunoSEQ multiplex PCR, and TCRdb holds only the in-frame ones, with some missing. This repertoire shows about 130,000 clones, around 74% found once; its top ten account for around 5.5%. Material for sequencing was peripheral blood. The receptors originated from a man aged 55 to 70 with acute or convalescent COVID-19. The CDR3 runs from the conserved cysteine through the conserved F or W. The D gene is left open where the match is weak. Size tells how often a clone was seen (once, few, many) or the class of an expanded clone, and some rows leave it out.

>-|TRBD1|TRBJ1-1|TRBV14
TGTGCCAGCAGCCATTTGGTAGGACAGGGGGGCACTGAAGCTTTCTTT
CASSHLVGQGGTEAFF
>once|-|TRBJ1-1|TRBV10-3
TGTGCCATCAGTGTCAGGGGTTTCAACACTGAAGCTTTCTTT
CAISVRGFNTEAFF
>-|TRBD1|TRBJ1-5|TRBV5-8
TGTGCCAGCAGCCCTGACAGGGGACGAAGAAATCAGCCCCAGCATTTT
CASSPDRGRRNQPQHF
>-|-|TRBJ1-4|TRBV5-1
TGCGCCAGCAGCCCTGGGCCTAGCGAAAAACTGTTTTTT
CASSPGPSEKLFF
>-|-|TRBJ1-1|TRBV3-1/TRBV3-2
TGTGCCAGCAGCCGAACAGATAACACTGAAGCTTTCTTT
CASSRTDNTEAFF
>-|-|TRBJ1-5|TRBV6-2/TRBV6-3
TGTGCCAGCAGTTACGAAGCGCGGGGGGGCCAGCATTTT
CASSYEARGGQHF
>-|-|TRBJ1-6|TRBV30
TGTGCCTGGAGTTACAGCGGAACTTATAATTCACCCCTCCACTTT
CAWSYSGTYNSPLHF
>-|-|TRBJ1-2|TRBV7-9
TGTGCCAGCAGCACTGGGTCGGGAGACTATGGCTACACCTTC
CASSTGSGDYGYTF
>-|-|TRBJ2-3|TRBV15
TGTGCCACCAGCAGACAGAAAGACACAGATACGCAGTATTTT
CATSRQKDTDTQYF
>few|TRBD2|TRBJ2-7|TRBV4-2
TGTGCCAGCAGCCAGGGACTAGCGGGGACCTACGAGCAGTACTTC
CASSQGLAGTYEQYF
>-|-|TRBJ1-6|TRBV7-9
TGTGCCAGCAGCCTTATGCCTTCCGGGACAAGAAATTCACCCCTCCACTTT
CASSLMPSGTRNSPLHF
>-|-|TRBJ2-3|TRBV5-1
TGCGCCAGCAGCAAACTAGCTCGGGGCACAGATACGCAGTATTTT
CASSKLARGTDTQYF
>-|TRBD1|TRBJ2-1|TRBV27
TGTGCCAGCAGTATACTGGACAGGGCTCACAATGAGCAGTTCTTC
CASSILDRAHNEQFF
>-|-|TRBJ2-7|TRBV7-2
TGTGCCAGCAGCCCGGAGGGGATAGGGATCTATGAGCAGTACTTC
CASSPEGIGIYEQYF
>-|TRBD2|TRBJ2-1|TRBV7-3
TGTGCCAGCAGCTTGGTAGCGGGGGGTAATGAGCAGTTCTTC
CASSLVAGGNEQFF
>-|-|TRBJ1-2|TRBV10-2
TGCGCCAGCAGTGAGTCGCATGACAGGATGGTTGGCTACACCTTC
CASSESHDRMVGYTF
>once|TRBD1|TRBJ1-2|TRBV29-1
TGCAGCGTTGACCGTTCCGAGGGGGCAGCGGGTGGTAACTATGGCTACACCTTC
CSVDRSEGAAGGNYGYTF
>few|-|TRBJ1-2|TRBV7-9
TGTGCCAGCAGCTTGATGAAGGGAGGAGGCTACACCTTC
CASSLMKGGGYTF
>-|TRBD1|TRBJ1-2|TRBV19
TGTGCCAGTAGTACCCTCAGACAGGGATCGGAAAGATATGGCTACACCTTC
CASSTLRQGSERYGYTF
>few|-|TRBJ2-4|TRBV20-1
TGCAGTGCTCCCACCTCCGGGATTCAGTACTTC
CSAPTSGIQYF
>-|TRBD2|TRBJ2-5|TRBV2
TGTGCCAGCACCTCCGGGACTAGCGGGGGCCAAGAGACCCAGTACTTC
CASTSGTSGGQETQYF
>once|-|TRBJ2-3|TRBV4-1
TGCGCCAGCAGCCAAGATCCGGGTATAAGCACAGATACGCAGTATTTT
CASSQDPGISTDTQYF
>-|-|TRBJ2-1|TRBV18
TGTGCCAGCTCACCGCAAGACTTCAGCTCCTACAATGAGCAGTTCTTC
CASSPQDFSSYNEQFF
>-|TRBD1|TRBJ2-7|TRBV10-3
TGTGCCATCAGTGACCGACAGGGGCTCGCCTACGAGCAGTACTTC
CAISDRQGLAYEQYF
>-|-|TRBJ2-7|TRBV29-1
TGCAGCTTCATAAACCGGGATACGCTGAGCGAGCAGTACTTC
CSFINRDTLSEQYF
>-|TRBD1|TRBJ2-2|TRBV19
TGTGCCAGTAGTGTGGCAGGGGGCACCGGGGAGCTGTTTTTT
CASSVAGGTGELFF
>-|-|TRBJ1-6|TRBV6-5
TGTGCCAGCATACCCGGGGACACCTATAATTCACCCCTCCACTTT
CASIPGDTYNSPLHF
>few|TRBD2|TRBJ2-3|TRBV3-1/TRBV3-2
TGTGCCAGCAGGGAGCGGGGAGGAGGAGCAGATACGCAGTATTTT
CASRERGGGADTQYF
>-|TRBD1|TRBJ1-1|TRBV30
TGTGCCTGGAGCTCGGGACAGGGAGACACTGAAGCTTTCTTT
CAWSSGQGDTEAFF
>few|-|TRBJ2-3|TRBV6-6
TGTGCCAGCAGTTACTCCCCGGATACGCAGTATTTT
CASSYSPDTQYF
>-|-|TRBJ2-2|TRBV6-5
TGTGCCAGCAGTCAAAACACAGGGACCGGGGAGCTGTTTTTT
CASSQNTGTGELFF
>-|TRBD1|TRBJ1-4|TRBV25-1
TGTGCCAGCAGTGAGCCCGGACAGGCCATTCGAAAACTGTTTTTT
CASSEPGQAIRKLFF
>-|-|TRBJ1-1|TRBV6-2/TRBV6-3
TGTGCCAGCAGTTACCCGGGCAGGGTAATGACTAACACTGAAGCTTTCTTT
CASSYPGRVMTNTEAFF